Below, 7 T cell receptor beta chains from the same sample are listed, as sequenced in a study of coeliac disease. Produced via immunoSEQ multiplex PCR; TCRdb's table is partial and in-frame only. Here the sample spans some 6,100 clones, around 62% being singletons. The sequencing sample was made of lymphocytes from the gut lamina propria. The receptor source for this set is a man aged 55 to 70 with celiac disease on a gluten-free diet.

The J gene is TRBJ2-5, the V gene TRBV5-1; TRBD1 matches at 12 bases. CDR3 length equals 16 residues. J lost 4 bases, V lost 1 base, and 5 bases had no gene match. Germline loops: CDR1 SGHRS, CDR2 YFSETQ. The CDR3 bases are TGCGCCAGCAGCTTGAGGGGACAGGGGGCGAGAGAGACCCAGTACTTC. It is translated as CASSLRGQGARETQYF.

The DNA of the CDR3 is TGTGCCAGCACCGGACTCTTACAAGAGACCCAGTACTTC. It codes for CASTGLLQETQYF. The chain couples TRBV7-9 to TRBJ2-5; a weak D match, TRBD2 (5 bases). CDR1 is SEHNR and CDR2 is FQNEAQ in the germline V gene (reference sequence). This CDR3 region has 13 residues. The ends were cut back, 7 bases at V and 2 bases at J, with 11 bases in the middle.

This clone was counted between two and nine times. The gene calls are TRBV18 and TRBJ1-5; 7 positions match TRBD1. The germline V gene encodes CDR1 KGHSH and CDR2 LQKENI. The CDR3 is 14 residues long. With V trimmed by 3 bases and J by 5 bases, 4 bases remained unmatched. CDR3 nucleotide sequence: TGTGCCAGCTCACCGGGGCAGGGGGATCAGCCCCAGCATTTT. Amino acid sequence: CASSPGQGDQPQHF.

The chain couples TRBV2 to TRBJ2-1; D is possibly TRBD1 (5 bases). Germline CDR1 and CDR2: SNHLY and FYNNEI. This CDR3 has 14 residues. The V end lost 7 bases, the J end lost 12 bases, and 22 bases lay between the germline ends. The CDR3 DNA follows: TGTGCCAGCACCCTGATGGGGCGAAAAGTGGTGCAGTTCTTC. It is translated as CASTLMGRKVVQFF.

V and J are TRBV4-2 and TRBJ2-5, with TRBD2 matching over 14 bases. CDR1 and CDR2 (germline): LGHNA, YNFKEQ. Trimming at V came to 4 bases and at J to 7 bases, leaving 8 bases not matched to a gene. CDR3 size: 16 residues. CDR3 protein: CASSLGLAGGMGTQYF. The CDR3 coding sequence is TGTGCCAGCAGCCTCGGACTAGCGGGGGGAATGGGGACCCAGTACTTC.

The chain combines TRBV27 with TRBJ2-3; D may be TRBD2 (5 bases). V dropped 2 bases and J dropped 7 bases, with 13 bases sitting between them. The CDR3 loop spans 14 amino acids. The germline V gene encodes CDR1 MNHEY and CDR2 SMNVEV (reference sequence). As DNA, the CDR3 is TGTGCCAGCAGTTTAAGTGGAGCGGTCAATACGCAGTATTTT. Its protein is CASSLSGAVNTQYF.

This clone was detected only once. This chain joins TRBV4-1 and TRBJ2-2; D perhaps matches TRBD2 (6 bases). The CDR3 is made up of 16 amino acids. The germline V gene has CDR1 MGHRA and CDR2 YSYEKL. V was cut by 1 base and J by 4 bases, with 13 bases left in between. CDR3 nucleotides: TGCGCCAGCAGCCAAGGCCCGGGGGTTGGCACCGGGGAGCTGTTTTTT. Its protein product is CASSQGPGVGTGELFF.